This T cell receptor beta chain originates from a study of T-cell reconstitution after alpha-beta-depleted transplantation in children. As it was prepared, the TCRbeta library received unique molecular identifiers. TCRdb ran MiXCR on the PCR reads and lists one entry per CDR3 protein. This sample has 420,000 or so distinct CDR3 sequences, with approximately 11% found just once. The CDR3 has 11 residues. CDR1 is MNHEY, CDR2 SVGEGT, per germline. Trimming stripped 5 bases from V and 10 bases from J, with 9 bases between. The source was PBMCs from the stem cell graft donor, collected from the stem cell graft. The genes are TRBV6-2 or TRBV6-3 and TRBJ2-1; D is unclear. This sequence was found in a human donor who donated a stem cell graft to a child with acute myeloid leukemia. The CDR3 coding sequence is TGTGCCAGCAGTGTGTTGGGAGAGCAGTTCTTC. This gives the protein CASSVLGEQFF.